This section outlines one T cell receptor (beta chain) sequence together with its context. This entry belongs to a study of blood T cells in healthy people across ages. Study-level background: Template switching retrieved approximately one barcoded beta molecule for each two T cells.

V was clipped by 3 bases and J by 2 bases; unmatched bases: 6. The CDR3 is 15 residues long. Germline V gene lookup returns CDR1 DFQATT and CDR2 SNEGSKA (reference sequence). Alongside a J-beta primer mix, a sample-barcoded 5' primer served in a second PCR lasting about 7 to 12 cycles. Using its own MiXCR run on the 5' RACE reads, TCRdb lists one record per CDR3 protein. The repertoire holds about 1.8 million distinct CDR3 sequences, about 49% seen once, with 2.1% in the top ten. V is TRBV20-1 and J is TRBJ2-7; 11 bases map to TRBD2. The sequence derives from a woman aged 40-49 years in good health. Material for sequencing was blood. The CDR3 region is CSASPASGGPYEQYF. The CDR3 nucleotides are TGCAGTGCTAGTCCCGCTAGCGGGGGGCCCTACGAGCAGTACTTC.